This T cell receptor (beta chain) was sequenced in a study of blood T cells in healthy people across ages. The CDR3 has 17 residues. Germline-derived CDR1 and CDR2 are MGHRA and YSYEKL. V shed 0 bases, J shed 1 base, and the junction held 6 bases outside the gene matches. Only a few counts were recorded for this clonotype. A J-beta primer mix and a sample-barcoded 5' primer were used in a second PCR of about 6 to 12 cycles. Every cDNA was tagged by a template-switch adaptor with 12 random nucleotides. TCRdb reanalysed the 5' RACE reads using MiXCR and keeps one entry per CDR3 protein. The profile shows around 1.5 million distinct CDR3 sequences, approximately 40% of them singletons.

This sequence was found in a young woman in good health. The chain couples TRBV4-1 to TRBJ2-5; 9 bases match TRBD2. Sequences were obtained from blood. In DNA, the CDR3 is TGCGCCAGCAGCCAAGAAAGGCCAGCGGGGGGCCAAGAGACCCAGTACTTC. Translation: CASSQERPAGGQETQYF.